Listed here are 3 T cell receptor beta chains from one sample, sequenced in a study of T cell changes during pregnancy in multiple sclerosis. Only in-frame clones appear in the TCRdb table, and some are missing; sequencing was by immunoSEQ multiplex PCR. The table lists 45,000 to 70,000 clones, around 92% of them singletons, with about 0.6% in the top ten. The sample was CD4+ T cells from peripheral blood mononuclear cells, taken after pregnancy. All receptors derive from a female donor with multiple sclerosis, enrolled in a pregnancy study.

This chain links TRBV7-2 with TRBJ2-5; TRBD2 might be the D (6 bases). CDR3 length: 15 amino acids. Trimming took off 4 bases at V and 3 bases at J, with 15 bases between the two ends. CDR1 is SGHTA, CDR2 FQGNSA, per germline. The CDR3 loop is CASSWRGSTEETQYF. As DNA, the CDR3 is TGTGCCAGCAGCTGGCGGGGAAGTACGGAAGAGACCCAGTACTTC.

This chain uses TRBV15 with TRBJ2-2; 8 bases line up with TRBD2. V trimming: 6 bases; J trimming: 5 bases; junction bases outside the gene matches: 5. CDR3 size: 14 residues. CDR1 is LNHNV and CDR2 is YYDKDF in the germline V gene (reference sequence). The CDR3 loop is CATRKTSVTGELFF. As DNA, the CDR3 is TGTGCCACCAGGAAGACTAGCGTAACCGGGGAGCTGTTTTTT.

The chain links TRBV25-1 to TRBJ2-1; 11 nucleotides align to TRBD2. Germline trimming cut 8 bases from V and 2 bases from J; bases unmatched to any gene: 8. Germline V gives CDR1 MGHDK, CDR2 SYGVNS. The CDR3 is 16 amino acids. For the CDR3, the DNA is TGTGCCAGCGGAACTAGCGGGAGACTCACCTACAATGAGCAGTTCTTC. Amino acid sequence: CASGTSGRLTYNEQFF.